These 32 T cell receptor beta chains originate from one sample sequenced in a study of shared clonotypes between healthy human individuals. This table comes from immunoSEQ multiplex PCR, and its TCRdb copy is limited to in-frame clones, with some not included. The table shows 2 million to 2.5 million clones, with roughly 92% occurring only once. The source material was naive CD4+ T cells from PBMCs. Subset indicated: CD45RA+ positively selected. Receptors originate from a man aged 18 to 30 in good health. Some clones in this sample may be carry-over from other donors' samples.

This sequence joins TRBV7-9 and TRBJ2-3, with a possible D match to TRBD1 (7 bases). The CDR3 is 16 residues long. Trimming stripped 1 base from V and 2 bases from J, with 13 bases between. Germline lookup yields CDR1 SEHNR and CDR2 FQNEAQ (reference sequence). The CDR3 coding sequence is TGTGCCAGCAGCTTAGTAGGAGGGGGCGTCACAGATACGCAGTATTTT. It codes for CASSLVGGGVTDTQYF.

This sequence joins TRBV10-2 and TRBJ2-3, with 7 bases fitting TRBD1. The CDR3 covers 13 residues. V was clipped by 11 bases and J by 2 bases; unmatched bases: 7. Germline V gives CDR1 WSHSY, CDR2 SAAADI. CDR3 sequence (DNA): TGCGCCGGACAGGACCCTCCCACAGATACGCAGTATTTT. Protein product: CAGQDPPTDTQYF.

Points on this clone: Different DNA sequences within this sample yield the same CDR3. This chain uses TRBV20-1 with TRBJ2-1, with D hard to call. V lost 6 bases, J lost 5 bases, and 5 bases lay in between. The length of the CDR3 is 10 residues. The germline gives CDR1 DFQATT, CDR2 SNEGSKA (reference sequence). In nucleotides, the CDR3 is TGCAGTGCCAAGAACAATGAGCAGTTCTTC. Its translation is CSAKNNEQFF.

The chain employs TRBV7-2 and TRBJ2-1; possibly TRBD2 for D (5 bases). Between the trimmed V and J ends, which lost 6 bases and 9 bases, there was a span of 12 bases. The length of the CDR3 is 12 residues. The germline V gene has CDR1 SGHTA and CDR2 FQGNSA. CDR3 bases: TGTGCCAGCAGTTTCATTGCGGGTGAGCAGTTCTTC. As protein: CASSFIAGEQFF.

The V call is TRBV11-2, the J call TRBJ2-1; 9 nucleotides align to TRBD2. The germline gives CDR1 SGHAT, CDR2 FQNNGV. The CDR3 spans 15 residues. The trim removed 4 bases at V and 7 bases at J, leaving 8 bases unmatched. The CDR3 sequence: CASSYTGTSRNEQFF. For the CDR3, the DNA is TGTGCCAGCAGCTACACCGGGACTAGCAGAAATGAGCAGTTCTTC.

Only a few counts were recorded for this clone. The same CDR3 also results from other DNA sequences found in this sample. The J gene is TRBJ2-5, the V gene TRBV5-1; tentatively, D is TRBD1 (6 bases). The germline gives CDR1 SGHRS, CDR2 YFSETQ. This CDR3 contains 14 residues. Trimming left V 4 bases short and J 1 base short, with 11 bases between. The CDR3 region has the DNA TGCGCCAGCAGCCTCGGACAGAGCCAAGAGACCCAGTACTTC. Translation: CASSLGQSQETQYF.

This clone has a handful of counts. This sequence joins TRBV7-9 and TRBJ1-1; TRBD1 agrees at 7 bases. In germline, CDR1 is SEHNR, CDR2 FQNEAQ (reference sequence). The V gene end was trimmed by 6 bases and the J gene end by 12 bases; junction bases not matched to a gene: 13. There are 13 residues in the CDR3. In DNA form, the CDR3 reads TGTGCCAGCAGTACCGGGACAGTTGTGATTCCTTTCTTT. It codes for CASSTGTVVIPFF. Full variable domain (missing parts from reference TRBV7-9 and TRBJ1-1): DTGVSQNPRHKITKRGQNVTFRCDPISEHNRLYWYRQTLGQGPEFLTYFQNEAQLEKSRLLSDRFSAERPKGSFSTLEIQRTEQGDSAMYLCASSTGTVVIPFFGQGTRLTVV.

CDR3 in DNA: TGCGCCAGCAGCCAAGGCAGGAGGGGAGGGTCTGGAAACATTCAGTACTTC. Protein sequence: CASSQGRRGGSGNIQYF. This chain connects TRBV4-1 to TRBJ2-4; TRBD2 matches at 7 bases. CDR1 is MGHRA, CDR2 YSYEKL, per germline. This CDR3 contains 17 residues. J was trimmed by 6 bases and V by 1 base; bases with no gene match: 12.

The chain recombines TRBV7-7 with TRBJ2-1, with TRBD2 matching over 11 bases. After removal of 4 bases from V and 10 bases from J, the junction contained 6 bases not matched to a gene. The CDR3 has 14 residues. The germline CDR1 and CDR2 sequences are SSHAT and FNYEAQ (reference sequence). DNA of the CDR3: TGTGCCAGCAGCTCACTAGCGGGAGTATCGGAGCAGTTCTTC. Translating gives CASSSLAGVSEQFF. Using reference TRBV7-7 and TRBJ2-1 for the parts outside the CDR3, the full variable domain is GAGVSQSPRYKVTKRGQDVTLRCDPISSHATLYWYQQALGQGPEFLTYFNYEAQPDKSGLPSDRFSAERPEGSISTLTIQRTEQRDSAMYRCASSSLAGVSEQFFGPGTRLTVL.

The chain joins TRBV27 to TRBJ2-6; 7 positions agree with TRBD1. CDR3 length: 19 amino acids. V was clipped by 5 bases and J by 3 bases; unmatched bases: 16. Germline CDR1 reads MNHEY; CDR2 reads SMNVEV (reference sequence). The CDR3 DNA reads as TGTGCCAGCAGTCCCAAACCGCCCCAGGGGGTTGGTGGGGCCAACGTCCTGACTTTC. Protein sequence: CASSPKPPQGVGGANVLTF.

For this clone: The same CDR3 can be traced to other DNA sequences in this sample. The chain links TRBV18 to TRBJ2-7; D remains unclear. With 1 base removed from V and 0 bases from J, the gap between germline ends came to 4 bases. Germline CDR1 is KGHSH and CDR2 is LQKENI. This CDR3 spans 13 amino acids. The CDR3 here is CASSPRNSYEQYF. CDR3 in DNA: TGTGCCAGCTCACCACGGAACTCCTACGAGCAGTACTTC.

Here the CDR3 reads CASSRFGVSSYNEQFF. The CDR3, as DNA: TGTGCCAGCAGCCGATTCGGGGTCAGCTCCTACAATGAGCAGTTCTTC. The chain recombines TRBV4-2 with TRBJ2-1; TRBD2 might be the D (5 bases). The CDR3 sequence is 16 residues long. Trimming took off 4 bases at V and 0 bases at J, with 13 bases between the two ends. Germline V gene lookup returns CDR1 LGHNA and CDR2 YNFKEQ.

The chain employs TRBV7-9 and TRBJ1-2; no firm D call. V gave up 6 bases and J gave up 2 bases, with 4 bases separating them. This CDR3 comprises 11 residues. From germline, CDR1 is SEHNR and CDR2 FQNEAQ (reference sequence). CDR3 region: CASSNNYGYTF. DNA of the CDR3: TGTGCCAGCAGTAACAACTATGGCTACACCTTC.

The chain couples TRBV28 to TRBJ2-7, with 12 bases fitting TRBD1. Germline CDR1 and CDR2: MDHEN and SYDVKM. CDR3 length: 15 amino acids. V dropped 2 bases and J dropped 4; count of bases not matched to a gene: 3. In DNA, the CDR3 is TGTGCCAGCAGTTTACGGGACAGGGGGCTGTACGAGCAGTACTTC. It translates to CASSLRDRGLYEQYF.

The genes are TRBV7-9 and TRBJ2-2; unclear D gene. V gave up 1 base and J gave up 0 bases, with 3 bases separating them. The CDR3 runs to 14 residues. Germline V gene data show CDR1 as SEHNR and CDR2 as FQNEAQ (reference sequence). CDR3 nucleotides: TGTGCCAGCAGCTTAGACACGAACACCGGGGAGCTGTTTTTT. This gives the protein CASSLDTNTGELFF.

Regarding this clone: Other nucleotide sequences in the sample specify the same CDR3. The chain uses TRBV15 and TRBJ2-1; 7 positions match TRBD2. Germline-derived CDR1 and CDR2 are LNHNV and YYDKDF (reference sequence). The CDR3 spans 14 residues. The V segment lost 3 bases and the J segment 3 bases; nucleotides outside the gene matches: 2. CDR3 sequence (DNA): TGTGCCACCAGCAGGGGGGGGAACTACAATGAGCAGTTCTTC. Translated: CATSRGGNYNEQFF. Using reference TRBV15 and TRBJ2-1 for the parts outside the CDR3, the full variable domain is DAMVIQNPRYQVTQFGKPVTLSCSQTLNHNVMYWYQQKSSQAPKLLFHYYDKDFNNEADTPDNFQSRRPNTSFCFLDIRSPGLGDTAMYLCATSRGGNYNEQFFGPGTRLTVL.

Notes on this clone: Distinct nucleotide sequences in the sample also encode this CDR3. The chain is built from TRBV7-2 and TRBJ2-2, with D hard to call. The CDR3 is 11 amino acids. V was clipped by 5 bases and J by 8 bases, with 6 bases between them. Germline CDR1 SGHTA, CDR2 FQGNSA. The CDR3 DNA sequence: TGTGCCAGCAGCCTTCGTGGGGAGCTGTTTTTT. It is translated as CASSLRGELFF.

The V gene is TRBV29-1, the J gene TRBJ2-5, with 8 bases lining up with TRBD1. CDR3 length equals 11 residues. V gave up 6 bases and J gave up 7 bases; unmatched junction bases: 4. Germline CDR1 SQVTM, CDR2 ANQGSEA. The CDR3 coding sequence is TGCAGCGTGACGGGACAGGCGACCCAGTACTTC. Residues: CSVTGQATQYF.

The chain combines TRBV29-1 with TRBJ2-7, with a tentative D call TRBD1 (6 bases). V lost 6 bases to trimming and J lost 2 bases, with 29 bases between them. Per germline, CDR1 SQVTM and CDR2 ANQGSEA. The CDR3 extends over 18 amino acids. CDR3 amino acids: CSVQGQIGGLSPAYEQYF. The CDR3 DNA sequence: TGCAGCGTCCAGGGTCAAATTGGGGGCCTATCGCCAGCCTACGAGCAGTACTTC.

The chain carries TRBV9 and TRBJ2-3; D unclear. Germline V gene lookup returns CDR1 SGDLS and CDR2 YYNGEE. The CDR3 has 17 amino acids. V was shortened by 0 bases and J by 2 bases, with 16 bases between the two germline ends. For the CDR3, the DNA is TGTGCCAGCAGCGTAGACGGACGGCGGAGACTCACAGATACGCAGTATTTT. Protein: CASSVDGRRRLTDTQYF.

The rearrangement uses TRBV14 and TRBJ2-7; D perhaps matches TRBD2 (5 bases). The V and J ends lost 0 bases and 4 bases respectively, with 13 bases between them. CDR1 SGHDN and CDR2 FVKESK come from the germline V gene. The CDR3 length is 15 residues. CDR3 in DNA: TGTGCCAGCAGCCAAGAAGGGAGCGGTCCATACGAGCAGTACTTC. Encoded protein: CASSQEGSGPYEQYF.

The J gene is TRBJ1-1, the V gene TRBV6-5; 9 nucleotides match TRBD1. Per the germline V gene, CDR1 is MNHEY and CDR2 is SVGAGI. With V trimmed by 5 bases and J by 6 bases, 7 bases remained unmatched. CDR3 size: 14 residues. The CDR3 nucleotides read TGTGCCAGCAGTGAACAGGGGGCGTTGGCTGAAGCTTTCTTT. Its translation: CASSEQGALAEAFF.

The rearrangement uses TRBV15 and TRBJ2-3; D remains unclear. The length of the CDR3 is 15 residues. Trimming removed 6 bases from V and 1 base from J, with 14 bases in between. The germline V gene has CDR1 LNHNV and CDR2 YYDKDF (reference sequence). The CDR3 coding sequence is TGTGCCACCAGTTATCGGGTTGTCGGCACAGATACGCAGTATTTT. Protein: CATSYRVVGTDTQYF. Together with reference TRBV15 and TRBJ2-3, the CDR3 gives the full variable domain: DAMVIQNPRYQVTQFGKPVTLSCSQTLNHNVMYWYQQKSSQAPKLLFHYYDKDFNNEADTPDNFQSRRPNTSFCFLDIRSPGLGDTAMYLCATSYRVVGTDTQYFGPGTRLTVL.

A word on this clone: This specimen includes other DNA sequences encoding the same CDR3. The chain carries TRBV5-4 and TRBJ2-2, with D unresolved. The ends were cut back, 0 bases at V and 2 bases at J, with 8 bases in the middle. The CDR3 runs to 15 residues. The germline V gene encodes CDR1 SGHNT and CDR2 YYREEE (reference sequence). DNA for the CDR3: TGTGCCAGCAGCTTGGGCCGTCTCAACACCGGGGAGCTGTTTTTT. Translation gives CASSLGRLNTGELFF.

The chain recombines TRBV6-6 with TRBJ2-3, with 7 bases aligning to TRBD2. Germline CDR1 MNHNY, CDR2 SVGAGI (reference sequence). There are 15 residues in the CDR3. V shed 5 bases, J shed 3 bases, and the junction held 8 bases outside the gene matches. CDR3 loop: CASSKAAGVTDTQYF. The CDR3 nucleotides are TGTGCCAGCAGTAAGGCGGCGGGAGTGACAGATACGCAGTATTTT.

The rearrangement uses TRBV2 and TRBJ1-2, with TRBD1 identical over 10 bases. Germline V gene sequence: CDR1 SNHLY, CDR2 FYNNEI. The V segment lost 8 bases and the J segment 1 base; nucleotides outside the gene matches: 7. CDR3 size: 15 residues. The CDR3, as DNA: TGTGCCAGCCTGAACCGGGACAGGGGTAACTATGGCTACACCTTC. Its protein is CASLNRDRGNYGYTF.

The V and J genes are TRBV14 and TRBJ2-7; 7 bases agree with TRBD1. The CDR3 loop spans 16 amino acids. Germline CDR1 is SGHDN and CDR2 is FVKESK. V was clipped by 3 bases and J by 3 bases; unmatched bases: 11. In DNA form, the CDR3 reads TGTGCCAGCAGCCACAATGTACGGGACAGCCACTACGAGCAGTACTTC. The encoded protein is CASSHNVRDSHYEQYF.

This rearrangement joins TRBV28 to TRBJ2-7, with 10 bases that match TRBD2. V was clipped by 4 bases and J by 7 bases; unmatched bases: 13. In germline, CDR1 is MDHEN, CDR2 SYDVKM. CDR3 length: 16 residues. CDR3 protein: CASSSLGLAGVGEQYF. The CDR3 DNA is TGTGCCAGCAGTTCCCTTGGGCTAGCGGGAGTCGGGGAGCAGTACTTC. The full variable domain, completed using reference TRBV28 and TRBJ2-7, is DVKVTQSSRYLVKRTGEKVFLECVQDMDHENMFWYRQDPGLGLRLIYFSYDVKMKEKGDIPEGYSVSREKKERFSLILESASTNQTSMYLCASSSLGLAGVGEQYFGPGTRLTVT.

As concerns this clone: This same CDR3 is encoded by further DNA sequences in the sample. The chain uses TRBV5-6 and TRBJ2-1; 11 nucleotides line up with TRBD2. Germline V gene lookup returns CDR1 SGHDT and CDR2 YYEEEE. V gave up 2 bases and J gave up 4 bases; unmatched junction bases: 2. The CDR3 runs 15 residues. In DNA, the CDR3 is TGTGCCAGCAGCTTACTAGCGGGAGTTTACAATGAGCAGTTCTTC. Translation: CASSLLAGVYNEQFF.

In regard to this clone: Other DNA sequences in the same sample also yield this CDR3. The chain combines TRBV28 with TRBJ1-2; D unresolved. Germline CDR1 MDHEN, CDR2 SYDVKM. V dropped 4 bases and J dropped 2 bases, with 5 bases sitting between them. CDR3 size: 12 residues. For the CDR3, the DNA is TGTGCCAGCAGTTCATTCAACTATGGCTACACCTTC. Amino acid sequence: CASSSFNYGYTF.

This chain joins TRBV28 and TRBJ2-7; D ambiguous. The CDR3 is made up of 13 amino acids. Germline V CDR1 and CDR2: MDHEN, SYDVKM. Deletions cut 9 bases from V and 2 bases from J, with 14 bases between. The CDR3, as DNA: TGTGCCAGTCTACGTGTCAGCCCCTACGAGCAGTACTTC. Translating it yields CASLRVSPYEQYF.

The rearrangement uses TRBV9 and TRBJ2-2; 7 bases align to TRBD1. The CDR3 extends over 14 amino acids. Germline V gene lookup returns CDR1 SGDLS and CDR2 YYNGEE. Trimming at V came to 0 bases and at J to 7 bases, leaving 3 bases not matched to a gene. The CDR3 DNA follows: TGTGCCAGCAGCGTAGAACAGGGGTTCGGGGAGCTGTTTTTT. Residues: CASSVEQGFGELFF.